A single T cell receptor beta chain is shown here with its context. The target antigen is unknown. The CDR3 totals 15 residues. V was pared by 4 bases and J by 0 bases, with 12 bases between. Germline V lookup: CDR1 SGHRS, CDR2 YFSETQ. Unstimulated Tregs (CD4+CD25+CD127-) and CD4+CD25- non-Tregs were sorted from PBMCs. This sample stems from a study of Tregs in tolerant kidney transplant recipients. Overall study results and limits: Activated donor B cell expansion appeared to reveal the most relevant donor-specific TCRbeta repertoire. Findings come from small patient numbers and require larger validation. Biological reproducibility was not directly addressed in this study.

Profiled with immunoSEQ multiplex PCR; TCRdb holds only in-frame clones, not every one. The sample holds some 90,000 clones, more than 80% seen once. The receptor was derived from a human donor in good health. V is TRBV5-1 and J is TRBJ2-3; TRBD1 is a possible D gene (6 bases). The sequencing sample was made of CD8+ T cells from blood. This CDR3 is CASSTGFSSTDTQYF. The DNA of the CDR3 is TGCGCCAGCAGCACAGGGTTCTCTAGCACAGATACGCAGTATTTT.